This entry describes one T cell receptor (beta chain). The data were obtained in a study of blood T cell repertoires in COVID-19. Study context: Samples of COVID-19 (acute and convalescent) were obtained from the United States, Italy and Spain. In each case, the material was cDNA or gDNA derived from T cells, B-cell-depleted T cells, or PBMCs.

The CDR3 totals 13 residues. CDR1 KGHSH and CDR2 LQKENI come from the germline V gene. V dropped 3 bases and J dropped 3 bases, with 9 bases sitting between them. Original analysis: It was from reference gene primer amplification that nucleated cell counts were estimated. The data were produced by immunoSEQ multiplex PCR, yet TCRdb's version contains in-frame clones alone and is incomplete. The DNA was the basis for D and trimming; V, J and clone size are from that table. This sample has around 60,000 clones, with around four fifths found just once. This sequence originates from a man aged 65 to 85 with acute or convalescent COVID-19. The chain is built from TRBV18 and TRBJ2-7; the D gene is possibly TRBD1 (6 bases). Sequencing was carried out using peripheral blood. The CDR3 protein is CASSPAGDYEQYF. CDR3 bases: TGTGCCAGCTCACCGGCAGGGGACTACGAGCAGTACTTC. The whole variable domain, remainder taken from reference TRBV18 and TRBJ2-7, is NAGVMQNPRHLVRRRGQEARLRCSPMKGHSHVYWYRQLPEEGLKFMVYLQKENIIDESGMPKERFSAEFPKEGPSILRIQQVVRGDSAAYFCASSPAGDYEQYFGPGTRLTVT.